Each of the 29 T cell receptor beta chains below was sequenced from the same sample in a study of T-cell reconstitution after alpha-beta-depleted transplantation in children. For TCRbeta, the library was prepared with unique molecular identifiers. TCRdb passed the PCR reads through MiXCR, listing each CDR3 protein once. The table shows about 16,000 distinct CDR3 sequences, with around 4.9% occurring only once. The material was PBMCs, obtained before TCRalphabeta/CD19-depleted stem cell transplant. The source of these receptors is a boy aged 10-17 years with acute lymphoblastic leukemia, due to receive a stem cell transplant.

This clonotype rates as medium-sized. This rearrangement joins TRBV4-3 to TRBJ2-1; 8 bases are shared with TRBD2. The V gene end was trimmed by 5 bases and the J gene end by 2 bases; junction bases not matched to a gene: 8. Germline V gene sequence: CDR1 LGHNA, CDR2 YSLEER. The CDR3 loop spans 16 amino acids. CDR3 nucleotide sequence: TGCGCCAGCAGCGGTAGCGGGACACCGACCTACAATGAGCAGTTCTTC. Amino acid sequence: CASSGSGTPTYNEQFF.

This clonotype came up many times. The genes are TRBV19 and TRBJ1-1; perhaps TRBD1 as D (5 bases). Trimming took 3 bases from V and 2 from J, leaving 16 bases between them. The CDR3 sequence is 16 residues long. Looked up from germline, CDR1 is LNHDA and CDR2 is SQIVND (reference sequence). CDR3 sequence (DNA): TGTGCCAGTAGTATTAACAGTAGGGACGGAAACACTGAAGCTTTCTTT. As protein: CASSINSRDGNTEAFF.

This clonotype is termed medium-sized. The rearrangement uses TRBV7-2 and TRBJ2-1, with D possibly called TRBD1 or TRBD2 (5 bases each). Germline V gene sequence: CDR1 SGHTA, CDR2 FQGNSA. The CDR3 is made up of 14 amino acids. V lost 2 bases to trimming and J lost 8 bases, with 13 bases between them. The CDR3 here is CASSLRRQGDEQFF. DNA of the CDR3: TGTGCCAGCAGCTTACGGAGGCAAGGGGATGAGCAGTTCTTC.

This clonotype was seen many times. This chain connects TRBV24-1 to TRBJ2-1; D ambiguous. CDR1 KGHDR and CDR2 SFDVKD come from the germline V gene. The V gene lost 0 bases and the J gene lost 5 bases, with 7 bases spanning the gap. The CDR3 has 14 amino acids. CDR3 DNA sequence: TGTGCCACCAGTGATTTGGTGACTCACAATGAGCAGTTCTTC. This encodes CATSDLVTHNEQFF.

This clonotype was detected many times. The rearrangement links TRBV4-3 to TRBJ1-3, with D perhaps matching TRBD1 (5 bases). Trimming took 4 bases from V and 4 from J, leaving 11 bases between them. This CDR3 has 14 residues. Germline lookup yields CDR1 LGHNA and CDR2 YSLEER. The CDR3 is CASSRQTGGNTIYF. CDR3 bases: TGCGCCAGCAGCCGACAGACTGGGGGAAACACCATATATTTT.

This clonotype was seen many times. CDR3 sequence (DNA): TGTGCCAGTAGCCCACGGGGAGGAGAGGAGACCCAGTACTTC. As protein: CASSPRGGEETQYF. The V call is TRBV19, the J call TRBJ2-5; D perhaps matches TRBD2 (6 bases). The CDR3 contains 14 residues. Between the trimmed V and J ends, which lost 6 bases and 5 bases, there was a span of 16 bases. Per germline, CDR1 LNHDA and CDR2 SQIVND (reference sequence).

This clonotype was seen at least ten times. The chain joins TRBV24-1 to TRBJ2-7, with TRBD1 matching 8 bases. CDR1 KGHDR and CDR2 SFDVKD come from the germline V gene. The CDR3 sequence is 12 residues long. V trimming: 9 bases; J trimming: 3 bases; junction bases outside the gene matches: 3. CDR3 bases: TGTGCCACCGGGGGACAGGACTACGAGCAGTACTTC. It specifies CATGGQDYEQYF.

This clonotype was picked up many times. The CDR3 DNA is TGTGCCAGCAGCTCCCTGTCAGCGGGGGGGTCCACAGATACGCAGTATTTT. Translation: CASSSLSAGGSTDTQYF. The chain couples TRBV7-6 to TRBJ2-3, with 10 bases fitting TRBD2. CDR1 is SGHVS, CDR2 FNYEAQ, per germline. CDR3 size: 17 residues. Unmatched junction bases numbered 9, after V lost 4 bases and J lost 2 bases. The full variable domain, its missing parts supplied by reference TRBV7-6 and TRBJ2-3, is GAGVSQSPRYKVTKRGQDVALRCDPISGHVSLYWYRQALGQGPEFLTYFNYEAQQDKSGLPNDRFSAERPEGSISTLTIQRTEQRDSAMYRCASSSLSAGGSTDTQYFGPGTRLTVL.

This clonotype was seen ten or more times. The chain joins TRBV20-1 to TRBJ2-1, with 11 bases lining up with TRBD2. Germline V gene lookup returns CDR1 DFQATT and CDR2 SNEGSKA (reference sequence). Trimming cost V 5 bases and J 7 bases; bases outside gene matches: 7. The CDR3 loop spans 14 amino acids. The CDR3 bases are TGCAGTGCTCTTAGCGGGAGGGATCTAAATGAGCAGTTCTTC. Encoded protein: CSALSGRDLNEQFF.

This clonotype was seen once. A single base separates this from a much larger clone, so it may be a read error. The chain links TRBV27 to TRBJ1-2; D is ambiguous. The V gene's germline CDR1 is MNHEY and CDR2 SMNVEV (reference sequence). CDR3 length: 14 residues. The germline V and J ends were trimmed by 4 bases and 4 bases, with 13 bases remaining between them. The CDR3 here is CASSSASGPYGYTF. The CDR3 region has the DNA TGTGCCAGCAGTTCCGCCAGTGGGCCCTATGGCTACACCTTC.

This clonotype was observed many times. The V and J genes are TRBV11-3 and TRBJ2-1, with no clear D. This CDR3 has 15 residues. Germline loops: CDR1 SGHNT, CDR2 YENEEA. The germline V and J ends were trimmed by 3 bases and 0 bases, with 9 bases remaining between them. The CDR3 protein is CASSFDSFSYNEQFF. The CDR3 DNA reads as TGTGCCAGCAGCTTTGACTCCTTCTCCTACAATGAGCAGTTCTTC.

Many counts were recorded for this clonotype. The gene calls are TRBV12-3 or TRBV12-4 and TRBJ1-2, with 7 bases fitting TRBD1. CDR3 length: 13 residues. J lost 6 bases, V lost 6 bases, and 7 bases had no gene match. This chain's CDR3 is CASSPSTGNGYTF. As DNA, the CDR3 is TGTGCCAGCAGCCCATCGACAGGGAATGGCTACACCTTC.

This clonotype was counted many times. The CDR3 nucleotides read TGTGCCAGCAGCCGCCAGACTAGCGGGAGAGACTCTGGGGCCAACGTCCTGACTTTC. Its protein is CASSRQTSGRDSGANVLTF. The chain employs TRBV7-4 and TRBJ2-6, with 12 bases that match TRBD2. This CDR3 has 19 residues. CDR1 and CDR2 (germline): SGHVT, SQSDAQ. The junction had 8 bases not matched to a gene; V was cut back by 5 bases and J by 0 bases. The full variable domain, completed using reference TRBV7-4 and TRBJ2-6, is GAGVSQSPRYKVAKRGRDVALRCDSISGHVTLYWYRQTLGQGSEVLTYSQSDAQRDKSGRPSGRFSAERPERSVSTLKIQRTEQGDSAVYLCASSRQTSGRDSGANVLTFGAGSRLTVL.

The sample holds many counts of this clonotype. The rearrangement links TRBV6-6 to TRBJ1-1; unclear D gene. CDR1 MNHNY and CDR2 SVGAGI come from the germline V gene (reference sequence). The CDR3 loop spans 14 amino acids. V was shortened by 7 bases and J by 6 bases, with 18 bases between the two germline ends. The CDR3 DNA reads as TGTGCCAGCAACCTACCTTGGGTCGAGCCTGAAGCTTTCTTT. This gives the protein CASNLPWVEPEAFF.

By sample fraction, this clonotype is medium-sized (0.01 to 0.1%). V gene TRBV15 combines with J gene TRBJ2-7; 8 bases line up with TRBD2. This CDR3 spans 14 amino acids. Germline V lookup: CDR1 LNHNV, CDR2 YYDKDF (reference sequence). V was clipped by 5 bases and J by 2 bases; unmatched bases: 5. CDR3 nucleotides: TGTGCCACCAGCCGCGGGGGGCCCACCTACGAGCAGTACTTC. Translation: CATSRGGPTYEQYF.

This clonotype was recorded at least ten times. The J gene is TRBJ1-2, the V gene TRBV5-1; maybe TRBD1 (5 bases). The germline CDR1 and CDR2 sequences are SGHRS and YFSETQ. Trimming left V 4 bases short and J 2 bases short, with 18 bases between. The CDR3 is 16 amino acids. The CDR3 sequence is CASSPGRASLNYGYTF. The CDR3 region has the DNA TGCGCCAGCAGCCCGGGACGTGCTAGCCTCAACTATGGCTACACCTTC.

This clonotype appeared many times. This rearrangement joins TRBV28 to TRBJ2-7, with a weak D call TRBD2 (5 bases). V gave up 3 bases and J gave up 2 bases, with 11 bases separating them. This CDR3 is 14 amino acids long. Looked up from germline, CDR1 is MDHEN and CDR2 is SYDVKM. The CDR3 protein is CASSFRGRTYEQYF. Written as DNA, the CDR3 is TGTGCCAGCAGTTTTCGAGGGAGAACCTACGAGCAGTACTTC.

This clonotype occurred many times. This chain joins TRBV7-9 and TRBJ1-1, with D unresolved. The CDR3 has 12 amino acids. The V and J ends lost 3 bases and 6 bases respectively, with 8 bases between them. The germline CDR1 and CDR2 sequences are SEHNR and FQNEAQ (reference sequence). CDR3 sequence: CASSFGLAEAFF. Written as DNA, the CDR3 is TGTGCCAGCAGCTTCGGGCTCGCTGAAGCTTTCTTT. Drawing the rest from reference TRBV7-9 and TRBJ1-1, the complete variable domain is DTGVSQNPRHKITKRGQNVTFRCDPISEHNRLYWYRQTLGQGPEFLTYFQNEAQLEKSRLLSDRFSAERPKGSFSTLEIQRTEQGDSAMYLCASSFGLAEAFFGQGTRLTVV.

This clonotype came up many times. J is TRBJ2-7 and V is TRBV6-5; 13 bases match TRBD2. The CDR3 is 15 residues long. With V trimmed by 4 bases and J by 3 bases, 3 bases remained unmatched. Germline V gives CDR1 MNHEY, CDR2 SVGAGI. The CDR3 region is CASSFWTSGSYEQYF. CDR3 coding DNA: TGTGCCAGCAGTTTTTGGACTAGCGGGAGCTACGAGCAGTACTTC.

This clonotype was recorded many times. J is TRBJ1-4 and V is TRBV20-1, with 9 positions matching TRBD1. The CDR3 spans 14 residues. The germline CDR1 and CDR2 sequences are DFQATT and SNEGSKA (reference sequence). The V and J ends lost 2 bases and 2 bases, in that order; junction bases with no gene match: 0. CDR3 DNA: TGCAGTGCTAGAACAGGGGGCACTAATGAAAAACTGTTTTTT. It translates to CSARTGGTNEKLFF.

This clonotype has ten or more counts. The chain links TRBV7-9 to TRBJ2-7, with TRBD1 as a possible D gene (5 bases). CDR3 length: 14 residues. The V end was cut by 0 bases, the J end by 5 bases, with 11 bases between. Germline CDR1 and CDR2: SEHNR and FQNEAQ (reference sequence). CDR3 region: CASSLANRGNEQYF. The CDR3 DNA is TGTGCCAGCAGCTTAGCGAATAGGGGAAACGAGCAGTACTTC.

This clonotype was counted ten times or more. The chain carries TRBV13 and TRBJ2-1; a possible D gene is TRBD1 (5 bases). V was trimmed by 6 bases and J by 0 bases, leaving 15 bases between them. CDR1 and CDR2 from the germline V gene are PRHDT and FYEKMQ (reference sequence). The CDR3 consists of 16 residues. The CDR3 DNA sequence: TGTGCCAGCAGGAAGACAGAGACCTACTCCTACAATGAGCAGTTCTTC. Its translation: CASRKTETYSYNEQFF.

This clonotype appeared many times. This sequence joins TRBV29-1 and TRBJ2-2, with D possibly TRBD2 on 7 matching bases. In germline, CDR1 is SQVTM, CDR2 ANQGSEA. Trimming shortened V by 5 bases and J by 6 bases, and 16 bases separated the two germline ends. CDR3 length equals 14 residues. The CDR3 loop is CSVKLGGGAGELFF. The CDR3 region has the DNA TGCAGCGTTAAATTAGGGGGGGGTGCCGGGGAGCTGTTTTTT.

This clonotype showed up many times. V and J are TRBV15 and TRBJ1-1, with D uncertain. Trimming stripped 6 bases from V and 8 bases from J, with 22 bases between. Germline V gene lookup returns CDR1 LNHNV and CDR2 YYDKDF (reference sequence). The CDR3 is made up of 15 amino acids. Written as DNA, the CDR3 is TGTGCCACCAGTTACGAGAACGAGGGTGGCCCCGAAGCTTTCTTT. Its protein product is CATSYENEGGPEAFF. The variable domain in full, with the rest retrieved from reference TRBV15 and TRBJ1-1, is DAMVIQNPRYQVTQFGKPVTLSCSQTLNHNVMYWYQQKSSQAPKLLFHYYDKDFNNEADTPDNFQSRRPNTSFCFLDIRSPGLGDTAMYLCATSYENEGGPEAFFGQGTRLTVV.

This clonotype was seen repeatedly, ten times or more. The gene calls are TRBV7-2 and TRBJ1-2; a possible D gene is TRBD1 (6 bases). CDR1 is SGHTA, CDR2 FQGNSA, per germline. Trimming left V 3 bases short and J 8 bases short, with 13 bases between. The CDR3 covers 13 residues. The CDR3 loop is CASSLTQGRGYTF. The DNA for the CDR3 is TGTGCCAGCAGCTTGACACAGGGACGCGGCTACACCTTC.

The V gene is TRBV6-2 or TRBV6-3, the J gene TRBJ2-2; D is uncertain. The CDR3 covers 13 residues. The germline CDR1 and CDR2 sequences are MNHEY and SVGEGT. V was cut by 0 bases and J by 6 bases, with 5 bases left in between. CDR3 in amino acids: CASSYSSPGELFF. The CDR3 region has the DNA TGTGCCAGCAGTTACTCGTCTCCCGGGGAGCTGTTTTTT.

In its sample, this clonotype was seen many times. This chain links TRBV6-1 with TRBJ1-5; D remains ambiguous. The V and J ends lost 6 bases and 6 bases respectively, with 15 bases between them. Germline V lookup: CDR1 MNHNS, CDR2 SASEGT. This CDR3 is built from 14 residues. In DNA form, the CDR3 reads TGTGCCAGCAGGAAACAGTTTACTAGTCAGCCCCAGCATTTT. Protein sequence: CASRKQFTSQPQHF.

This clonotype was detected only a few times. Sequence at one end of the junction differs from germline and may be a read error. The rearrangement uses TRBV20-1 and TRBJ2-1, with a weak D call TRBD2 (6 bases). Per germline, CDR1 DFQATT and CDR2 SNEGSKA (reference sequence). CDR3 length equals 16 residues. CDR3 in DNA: TGCTGTGCTAGAGTCTCAGCTTGGGCGGGATACAATGAGCAGTTCTTC. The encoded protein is CCARVSAWAGYNEQFF.

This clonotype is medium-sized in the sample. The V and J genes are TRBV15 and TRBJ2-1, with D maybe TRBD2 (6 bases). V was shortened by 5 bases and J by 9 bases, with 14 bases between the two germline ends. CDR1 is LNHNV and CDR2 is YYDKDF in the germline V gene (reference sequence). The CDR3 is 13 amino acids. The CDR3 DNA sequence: TGTGCCACCAGCCCCCTTGCGGAGGGTGAGCAGTTCTTC. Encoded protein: CATSPLAEGEQFF. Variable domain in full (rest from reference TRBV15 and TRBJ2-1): DAMVIQNPRYQVTQFGKPVTLSCSQTLNHNVMYWYQQKSSQAPKLLFHYYDKDFNNEADTPDNFQSRRPNTSFCFLDIRSPGLGDTAMYLCATSPLAEGEQFFGPGTRLTVL.